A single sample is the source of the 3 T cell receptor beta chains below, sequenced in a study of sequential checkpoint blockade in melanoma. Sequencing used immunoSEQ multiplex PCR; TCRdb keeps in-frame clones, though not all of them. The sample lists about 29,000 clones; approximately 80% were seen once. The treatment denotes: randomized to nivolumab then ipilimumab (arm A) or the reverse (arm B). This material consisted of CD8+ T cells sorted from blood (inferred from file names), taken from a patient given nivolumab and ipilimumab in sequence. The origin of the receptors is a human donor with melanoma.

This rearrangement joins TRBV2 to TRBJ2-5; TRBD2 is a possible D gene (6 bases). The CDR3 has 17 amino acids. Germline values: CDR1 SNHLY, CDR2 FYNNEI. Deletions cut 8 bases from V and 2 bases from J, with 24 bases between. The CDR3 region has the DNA TGTGCCAGCCTTGAGGAGGGTCGCCCCAGACGTCAAGAGACCCAGTACTTC. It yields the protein CASLEEGRPRRQETQYF.

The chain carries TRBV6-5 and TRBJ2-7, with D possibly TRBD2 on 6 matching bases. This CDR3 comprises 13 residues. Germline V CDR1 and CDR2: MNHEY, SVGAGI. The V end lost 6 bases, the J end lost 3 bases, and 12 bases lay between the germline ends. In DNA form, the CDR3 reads TGTGCCAGCAGCCCGGGGACTGACTACGAGCAGTACTTC. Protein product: CASSPGTDYEQYF.

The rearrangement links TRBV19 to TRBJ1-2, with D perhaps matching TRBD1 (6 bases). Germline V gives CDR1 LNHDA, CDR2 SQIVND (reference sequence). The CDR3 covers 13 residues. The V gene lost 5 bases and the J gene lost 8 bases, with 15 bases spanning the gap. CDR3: CASSPSWGHGYTF. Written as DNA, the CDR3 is TGTGCCAGTAGTCCGAGTTGGGGGCACGGCTACACCTTC.